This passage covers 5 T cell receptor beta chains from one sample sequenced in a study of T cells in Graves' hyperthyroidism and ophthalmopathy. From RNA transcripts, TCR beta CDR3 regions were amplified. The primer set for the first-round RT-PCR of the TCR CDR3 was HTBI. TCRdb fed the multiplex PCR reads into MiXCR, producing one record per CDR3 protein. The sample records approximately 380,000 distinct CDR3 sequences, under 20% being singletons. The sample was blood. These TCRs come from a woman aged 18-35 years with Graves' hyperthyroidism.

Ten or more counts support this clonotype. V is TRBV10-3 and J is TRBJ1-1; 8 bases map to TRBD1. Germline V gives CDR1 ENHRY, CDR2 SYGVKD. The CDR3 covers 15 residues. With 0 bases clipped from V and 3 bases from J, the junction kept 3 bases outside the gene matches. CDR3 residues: CAISESETGDTEAFF. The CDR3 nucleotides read TGTGCCATCAGTGAGTCGGAGACAGGGGACACTGAAGCTTTCTTT.

The CDR3 protein is CASSSEDRANYGYTF. CDR3 sequence (DNA): TGTGCCAGCAGCTCCGAGGACAGAGCTAACTATGGCTACACCTTC. The chain couples TRBV3-1 to TRBJ1-2; D may be TRBD1 (6 bases). V was shortened by 5 bases and J by 0 bases, with 13 bases between the two germline ends. CDR3 length: 15 amino acids. Per the germline V gene, CDR1 is LGHDT and CDR2 is YNNKEL (reference sequence).

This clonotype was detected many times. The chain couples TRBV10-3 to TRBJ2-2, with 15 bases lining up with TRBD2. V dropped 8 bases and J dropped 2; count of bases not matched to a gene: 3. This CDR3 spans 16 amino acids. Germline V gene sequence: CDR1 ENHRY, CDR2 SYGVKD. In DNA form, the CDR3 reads TGTGCCATCGGGACTAGCGGGGGGACTAACACCGGGGAGCTGTTTTTT. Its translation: CAIGTSGGTNTGELFF.

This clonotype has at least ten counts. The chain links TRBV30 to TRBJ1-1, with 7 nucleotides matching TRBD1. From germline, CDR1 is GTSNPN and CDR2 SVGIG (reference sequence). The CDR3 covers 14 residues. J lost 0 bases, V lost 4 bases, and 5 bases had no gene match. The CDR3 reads CAWMDRRVNTEAFF. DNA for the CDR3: TGTGCCTGGATGGACAGGAGGGTGAACACTGAAGCTTTCTTT.

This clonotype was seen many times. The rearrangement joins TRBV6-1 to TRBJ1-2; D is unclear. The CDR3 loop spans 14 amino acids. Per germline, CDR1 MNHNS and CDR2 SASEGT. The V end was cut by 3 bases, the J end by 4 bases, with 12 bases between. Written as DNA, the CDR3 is TGTGCCAGCAGTGAGGGTGCAGGCATCTATGGCTACACCTTC. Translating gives CASSEGAGIYGYTF.